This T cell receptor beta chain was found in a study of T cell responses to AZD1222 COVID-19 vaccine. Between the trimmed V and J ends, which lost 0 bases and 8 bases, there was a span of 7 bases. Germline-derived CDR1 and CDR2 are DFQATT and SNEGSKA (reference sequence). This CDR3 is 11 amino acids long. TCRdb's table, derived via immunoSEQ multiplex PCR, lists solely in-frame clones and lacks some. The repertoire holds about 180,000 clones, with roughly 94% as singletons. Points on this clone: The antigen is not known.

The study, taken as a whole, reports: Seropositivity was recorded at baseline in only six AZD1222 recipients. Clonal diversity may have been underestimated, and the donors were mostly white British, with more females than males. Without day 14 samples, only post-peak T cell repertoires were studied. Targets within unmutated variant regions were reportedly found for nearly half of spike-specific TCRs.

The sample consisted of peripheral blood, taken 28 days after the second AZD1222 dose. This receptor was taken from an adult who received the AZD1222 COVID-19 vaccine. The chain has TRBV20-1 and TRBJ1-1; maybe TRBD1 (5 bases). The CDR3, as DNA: TGCAGTGCTAGAGACGGACACGAAGCTTTCTTT. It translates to CSARDGHEAFF.